This TCR beta chain was identified during a study of CD8+CD57+ T cells in acquired aplastic anemia. Overall study context: Sorted CD4+ and CD8+ cells yielded around 3 ug of DNA on average.

Template material for TCR beta VDJ and CDR3 profiling consisted of genomic DNA. TCRdb fed the reads into MiXCR, producing one record per CDR3 protein. The table shows some 170,000 distinct CDR3 sequences, with roughly 65% occurring only once. V lost 3 bases to trimming and J lost 3 bases, with 12 bases between them. CDR1 is DFQATT, CDR2 SNEGSKA, per germline (reference sequence). This CDR3 has 13 residues. Patients picked for sequencing had shown CD8+CD57+ cell expansion detected by flow cytometry. Diagnosis of severe acquired aplastic anemia applied to all patients. The clonotype originates from a human donor with aplastic anemia. The sample consisted of sorted CD4+, CD8+, or CD8+CD57+ T cells (not recorded which) from PBMCs. V is TRBV20-1 and J is TRBJ2-7; either TRBD1 or TRBD2 may fit D (5 bases each). This chain's CDR3 is CSASGTEVYEQYF. CDR3 in DNA: TGCAGTGCTAGTGGGACCGAAGTCTACGAGCAGTACTTC.